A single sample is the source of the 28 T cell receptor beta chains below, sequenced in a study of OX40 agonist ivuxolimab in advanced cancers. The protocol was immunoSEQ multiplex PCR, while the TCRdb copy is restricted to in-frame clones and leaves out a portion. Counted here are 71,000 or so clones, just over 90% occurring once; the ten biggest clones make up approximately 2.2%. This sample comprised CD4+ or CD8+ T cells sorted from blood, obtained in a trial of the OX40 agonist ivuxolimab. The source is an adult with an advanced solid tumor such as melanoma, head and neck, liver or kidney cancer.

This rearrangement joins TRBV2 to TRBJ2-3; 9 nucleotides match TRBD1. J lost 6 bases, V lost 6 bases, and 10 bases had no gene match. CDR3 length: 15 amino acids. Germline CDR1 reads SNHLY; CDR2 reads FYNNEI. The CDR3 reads CASRGDREGSDTQYF. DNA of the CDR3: TGTGCCAGCAGGGGGGACAGGGAGGGTTCGGATACGCAGTATTTT. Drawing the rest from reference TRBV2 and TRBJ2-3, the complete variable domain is EPEVTQTPSHQVTQMGQEVILRCVPISNHLYFYWYRQILGQKVEFLVSFYNNEISEKSEIFDDQFSVERPDGSNFTLKIRSTKLEDSAMYFCASRGDREGSDTQYFGPGTRLTVL.

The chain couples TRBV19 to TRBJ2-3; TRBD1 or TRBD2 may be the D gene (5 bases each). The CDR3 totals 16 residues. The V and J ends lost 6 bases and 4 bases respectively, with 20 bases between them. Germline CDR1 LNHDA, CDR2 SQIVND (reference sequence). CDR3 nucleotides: TGTGCCAGTAGGACCTTAGGGGAGTACGGCGCAGATACGCAGTATTTT. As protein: CASRTLGEYGADTQYF.

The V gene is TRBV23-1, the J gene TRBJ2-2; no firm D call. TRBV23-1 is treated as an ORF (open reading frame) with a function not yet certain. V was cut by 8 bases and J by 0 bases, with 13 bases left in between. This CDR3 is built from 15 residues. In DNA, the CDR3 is TGCGCCAGCGGCCAGATCTTGCCGAACACCGGGGAGCTGTTTTTT. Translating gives CASGQILPNTGELFF.

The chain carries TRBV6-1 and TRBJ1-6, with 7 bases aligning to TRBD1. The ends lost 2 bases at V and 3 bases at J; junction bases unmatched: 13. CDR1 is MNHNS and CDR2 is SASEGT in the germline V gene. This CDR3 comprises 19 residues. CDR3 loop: CASSEIWGTGAHYNSPLHF. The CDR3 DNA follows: TGTGCCAGCAGTGAAATTTGGGGAACAGGGGCGCACTATAATTCACCCCTCCACTTT.

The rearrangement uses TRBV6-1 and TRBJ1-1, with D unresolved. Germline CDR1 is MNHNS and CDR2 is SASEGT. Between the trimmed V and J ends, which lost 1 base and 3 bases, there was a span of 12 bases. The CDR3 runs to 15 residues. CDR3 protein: CASSEVSPPDTEAFF. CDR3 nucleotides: TGTGCCAGCAGTGAAGTGTCCCCTCCGGACACTGAAGCTTTCTTT.

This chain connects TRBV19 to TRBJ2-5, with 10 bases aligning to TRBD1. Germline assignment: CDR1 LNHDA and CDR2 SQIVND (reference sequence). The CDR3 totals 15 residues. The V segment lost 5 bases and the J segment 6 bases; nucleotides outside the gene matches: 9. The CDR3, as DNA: TGTGCCAGTAGTCCGGGGACAGGGGTGGGAAAGACCCAGTACTTC. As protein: CASSPGTGVGKTQYF.

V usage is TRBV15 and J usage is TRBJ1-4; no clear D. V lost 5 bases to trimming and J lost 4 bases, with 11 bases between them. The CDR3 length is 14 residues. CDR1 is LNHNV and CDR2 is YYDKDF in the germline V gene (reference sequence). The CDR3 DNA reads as TGTGCCACCAGCCCGGGGAGATATAATGAAAAACTGTTTTTT. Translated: CATSPGRYNEKLFF.

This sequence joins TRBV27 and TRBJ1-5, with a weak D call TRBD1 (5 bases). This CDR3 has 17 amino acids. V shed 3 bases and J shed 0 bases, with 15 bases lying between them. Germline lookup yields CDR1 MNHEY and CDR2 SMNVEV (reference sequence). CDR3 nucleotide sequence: TGTGCCAGCAGTTTCATAGGACACGAGAATAGCAATCAGCCCCAGCATTTT. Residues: CASSFIGHENSNQPQHF.

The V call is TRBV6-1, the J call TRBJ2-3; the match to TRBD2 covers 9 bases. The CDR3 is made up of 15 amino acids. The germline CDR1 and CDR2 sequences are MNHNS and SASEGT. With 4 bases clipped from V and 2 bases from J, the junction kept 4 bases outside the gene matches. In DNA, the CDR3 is TGTGCCAGCAGTGGAGTAGCGGGGGCCACAGATACGCAGTATTTT. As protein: CASSGVAGATDTQYF.

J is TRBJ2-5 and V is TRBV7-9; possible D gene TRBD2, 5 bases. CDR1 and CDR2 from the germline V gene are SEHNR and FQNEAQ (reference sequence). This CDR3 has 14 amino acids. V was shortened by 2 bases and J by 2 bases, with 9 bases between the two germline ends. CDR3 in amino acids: CASSLQDLQETQYF. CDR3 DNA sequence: TGTGCCAGCAGCTTACAGGACTTACAAGAGACCCAGTACTTC.

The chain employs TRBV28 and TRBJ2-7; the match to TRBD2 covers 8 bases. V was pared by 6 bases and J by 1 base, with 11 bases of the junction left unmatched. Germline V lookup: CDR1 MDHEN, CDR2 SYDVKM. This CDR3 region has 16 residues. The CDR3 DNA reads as TGTGCCAGCAGGCGGGGGGAACGGGAGTCGTCCTACGAGCAGTACTTC. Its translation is CASRRGERESSYEQYF. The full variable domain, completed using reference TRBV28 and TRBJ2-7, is DVKVTQSSRYLVKRTGEKVFLECVQDMDHENMFWYRQDPGLGLRLIYFSYDVKMKEKGDIPEGYSVSREKKERFSLILESASTNQTSMYLCASRRGERESSYEQYFGPGTRLTVT.

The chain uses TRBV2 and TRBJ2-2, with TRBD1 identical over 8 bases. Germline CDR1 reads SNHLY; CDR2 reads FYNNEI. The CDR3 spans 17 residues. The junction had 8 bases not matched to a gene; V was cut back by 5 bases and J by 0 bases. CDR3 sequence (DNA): TGTGCCAGCAGTCCCCTAGGACAGGGCGCGAACACCGGGGAGCTGTTTTTT. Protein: CASSPLGQGANTGELFF.

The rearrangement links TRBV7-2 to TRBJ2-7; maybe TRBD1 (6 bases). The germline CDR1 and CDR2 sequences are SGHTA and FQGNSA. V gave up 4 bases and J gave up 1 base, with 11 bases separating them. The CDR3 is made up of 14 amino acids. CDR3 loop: CASSSGQFSYEQYF. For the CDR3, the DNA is TGTGCCAGCAGCTCGGGACAATTTTCCTACGAGCAGTACTTC.

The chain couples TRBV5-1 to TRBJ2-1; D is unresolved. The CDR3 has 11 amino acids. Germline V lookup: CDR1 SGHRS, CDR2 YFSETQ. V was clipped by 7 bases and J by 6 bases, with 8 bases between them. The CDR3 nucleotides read TGCGCCAGCTTTTTTGCCAATGAGCAGTTCTTC. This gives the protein CASFFANEQFF.

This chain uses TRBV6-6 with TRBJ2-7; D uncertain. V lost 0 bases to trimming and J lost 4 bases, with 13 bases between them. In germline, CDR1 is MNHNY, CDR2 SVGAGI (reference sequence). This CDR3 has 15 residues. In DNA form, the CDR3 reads TGTGCCAGCAGTTACTCGGTAAACTACCCTTACGAGCAGTACTTC. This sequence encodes CASSYSVNYPYEQYF.

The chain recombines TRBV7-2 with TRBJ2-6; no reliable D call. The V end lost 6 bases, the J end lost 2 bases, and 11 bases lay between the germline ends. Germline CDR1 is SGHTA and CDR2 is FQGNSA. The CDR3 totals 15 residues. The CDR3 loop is CASSPTRAGANVLTF. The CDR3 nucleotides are TGTGCCAGCAGTCCCACTCGGGCTGGGGCCAACGTCCTGACTTTC. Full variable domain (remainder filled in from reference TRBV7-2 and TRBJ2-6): GAGVSQSPSNKVTEKGKDVELRCDPISGHTALYWYRQSLGQGLEFLIYFQGNSAPDKSGLPSDRFSAERTGGSVSTLTIQRTQQEDSAVYLCASSPTRAGANVLTFGAGSRLTVL.

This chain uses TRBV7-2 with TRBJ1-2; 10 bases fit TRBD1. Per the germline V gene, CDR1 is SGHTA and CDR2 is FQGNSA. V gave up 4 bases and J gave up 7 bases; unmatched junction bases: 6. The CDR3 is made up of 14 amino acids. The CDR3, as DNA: TGTGCCAGCAGCTCCGGACAGGGGGTTGGTGGCTACACCTTC. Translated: CASSSGQGVGGYTF.

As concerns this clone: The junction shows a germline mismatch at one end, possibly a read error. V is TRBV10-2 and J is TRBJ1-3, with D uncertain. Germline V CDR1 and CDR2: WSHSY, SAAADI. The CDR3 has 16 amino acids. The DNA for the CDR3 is TGCGCCAGCAGTGAGTCAGTGAGGGTTGTTGGAGACACCATATATTTT. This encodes CASSESVRVVGDTIYF.

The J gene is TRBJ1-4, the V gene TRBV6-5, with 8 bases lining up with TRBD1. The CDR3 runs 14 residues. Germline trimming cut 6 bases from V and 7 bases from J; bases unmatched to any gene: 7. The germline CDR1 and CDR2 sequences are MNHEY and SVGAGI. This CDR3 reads CASSPTGGSEKLFF. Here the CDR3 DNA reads TGTGCCAGCAGCCCCACAGGGGGGAGTGAAAAACTGTTTTTT.

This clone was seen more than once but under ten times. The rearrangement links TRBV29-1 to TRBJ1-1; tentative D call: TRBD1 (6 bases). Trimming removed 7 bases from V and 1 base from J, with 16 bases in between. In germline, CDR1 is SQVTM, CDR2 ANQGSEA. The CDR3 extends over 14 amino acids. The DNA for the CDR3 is TGCAGCGCCGGTAAGCAGGGGACGAACACTGAAGCTTTCTTT. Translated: CSAGKQGTNTEAFF. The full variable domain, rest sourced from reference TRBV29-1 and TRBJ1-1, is SAVISQKPSRDICQRGTSLTIQCQVDSQVTMMFWYRQQPGQSLTLIATANQGSEATYESGFVIDKFPISRPNLTFSTLTVSNMSPEDSSIYLCSAGKQGTNTEAFFGQGTRLTVV.

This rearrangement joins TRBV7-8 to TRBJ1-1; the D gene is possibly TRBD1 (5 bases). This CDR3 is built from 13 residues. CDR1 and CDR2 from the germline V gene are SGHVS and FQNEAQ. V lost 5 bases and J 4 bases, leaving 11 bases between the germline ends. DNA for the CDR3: TGTGCCAGCAGCGCAGGGCAGAGCACTGAAGCTTTCTTT. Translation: CASSAGQSTEAFF.

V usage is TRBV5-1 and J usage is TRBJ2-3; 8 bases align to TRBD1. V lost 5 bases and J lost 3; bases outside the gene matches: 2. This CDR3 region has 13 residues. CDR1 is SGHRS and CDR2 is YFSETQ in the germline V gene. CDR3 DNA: TGCGCCAGCAGTGGACAGGGTACAGATACGCAGTATTTT. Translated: CASSGQGTDTQYF.

The CDR3 region is CASSRDYYNEQFF. In DNA form, the CDR3 reads TGTGCCAGCAGCCGAGACTATTACAATGAGCAGTTCTTC. V and J are TRBV7-6 and TRBJ2-1; perhaps TRBD2 as D (5 bases). Germline V gene data show CDR1 as SGHVS and CDR2 as FNYEAQ. Trimming left V 5 bases short and J 4 bases short, with 9 bases between. The CDR3 spans 13 residues.

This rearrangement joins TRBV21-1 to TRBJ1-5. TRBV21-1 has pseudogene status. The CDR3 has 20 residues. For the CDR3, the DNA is TGTGCCAGCAGCCTACGACCCGAGGGGGGACCTTTAGGCCCGAATCAGCCCCAGCATTTT. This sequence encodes CASSLRPEGGPLGPNQPQHF.

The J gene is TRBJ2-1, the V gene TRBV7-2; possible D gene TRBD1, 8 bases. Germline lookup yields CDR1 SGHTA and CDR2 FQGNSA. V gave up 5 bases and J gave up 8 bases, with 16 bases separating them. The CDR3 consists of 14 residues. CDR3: CASSAQGGSDEQFF. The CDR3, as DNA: TGTGCCAGCAGCGCACAGGGGGGGAGCGATGAGCAGTTCTTC.

The CDR3 protein is CASSPDLSGANVLTF. CDR3 nucleotides: TGTGCCAGCAGCCCCGACCTCTCCGGGGCCAACGTCCTGACTTTC. V usage is TRBV11-1 and J usage is TRBJ2-6, with unresolved D. Germline V gene lookup returns CDR1 SGHAT and CDR2 FQDESV (reference sequence). The CDR3 has 15 amino acids. The V gene lost 5 bases and the J gene lost 4 bases, with 12 bases spanning the gap.

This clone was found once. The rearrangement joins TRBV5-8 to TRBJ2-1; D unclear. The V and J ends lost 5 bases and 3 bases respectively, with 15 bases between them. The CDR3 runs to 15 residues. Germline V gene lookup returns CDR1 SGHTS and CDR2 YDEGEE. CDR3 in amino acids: CASSLSSGIYNEQFF. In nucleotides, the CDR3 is TGTGCCAGCAGTTTAAGCTCCGGCATCTACAATGAGCAGTTCTTC.

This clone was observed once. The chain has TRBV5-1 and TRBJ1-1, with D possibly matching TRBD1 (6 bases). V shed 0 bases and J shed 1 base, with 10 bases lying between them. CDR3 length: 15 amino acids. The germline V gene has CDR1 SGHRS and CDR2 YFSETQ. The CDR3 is CASSLGGTTNTEAFF. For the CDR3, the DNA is TGCGCCAGCAGCTTGGGAGGGACAACGAACACTGAAGCTTTCTTT.